This T cell receptor (beta chain) was captured in a study of blood T cell repertoires in COVID-19. Deletions cut 7 bases from V and 5 bases from J, with 6 bases between. The CDR3 is made up of 10 amino acids. The germline gives CDR1 DFQATT, CDR2 SNEGSKA (reference sequence). The repertoire was sequenced with immunoSEQ multiplex PCR; TCRdb's copy has only in-frame clones and lacks some. This table holds 150,000 or so clones, roughly 79% found once. The sample was PBMCs or T cells enriched from blood (not recorded which). The origin of this receptor is a woman in her forties or fifties who had recovered from COVID-19. The chain is built from TRBV20-1 and TRBJ2-1; D is perhaps TRBD1 (5 bases). CDR3 DNA: TGCAGTGTCAGGGACAATGAGCAGTTCTTC. It translates to CSVRDNEQFF.